This T cell receptor beta chain comes out of a study of T cell responses to AZD1222 COVID-19 vaccine. Method: immunoSEQ multiplex PCR; TCRdb's copy keeps in-frame clones and lacks some. The data show 90,000 to 150,000 clones, 85% to 90% seen once. The CDR3 runs 13 residues. Germline V CDR1 and CDR2: MNHEY, SMNVEV (reference sequence). Trimming removed 3 bases from V and 7 bases from J; junction bases left unmatched: 3. The TCR was taken from an adult in good health. The specimen comprised peripheral blood, sampled on day 0 of AZD1222 vaccination. V gene TRBV27 combines with J gene TRBJ1-1; 9 bases line up with TRBD1. CDR3 protein: CASSFGQGLEAFF. The DNA of the CDR3 is TGTGCCAGCAGTTTCGGACAGGGGCTTGAAGCTTTCTTT.